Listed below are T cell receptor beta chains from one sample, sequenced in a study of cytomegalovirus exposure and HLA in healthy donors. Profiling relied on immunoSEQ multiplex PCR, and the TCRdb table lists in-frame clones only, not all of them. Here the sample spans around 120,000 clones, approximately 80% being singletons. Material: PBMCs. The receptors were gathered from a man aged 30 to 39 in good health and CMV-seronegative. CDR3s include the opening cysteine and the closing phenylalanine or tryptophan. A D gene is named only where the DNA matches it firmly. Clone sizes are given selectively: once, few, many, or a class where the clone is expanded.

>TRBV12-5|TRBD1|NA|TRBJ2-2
TGTGCTAGTGGTTTCGGACAGGGGGCGAGCACCGGGGAGCTGTTTTTT
CASGFGQGASTGELFF
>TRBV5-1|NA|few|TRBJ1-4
TGCGCCAGCAGCTTGTATGGAGTGACGGGGGATGAAAAACTGTTTTTT
CASSLYGVTGDEKLFF
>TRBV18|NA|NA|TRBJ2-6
TGTGCCAGCTCACCCCGAGGGGCGACCGGGGACAACTCTGGGGCCAACGTCCTGACTTTC
CASSPRGATGDNSGANVLTF
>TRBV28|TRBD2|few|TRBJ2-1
TGTGCCAGCAGTTTACTCGGACTAGCGGGGGACAATGAGCAGTTCTTC
CASSLLGLAGDNEQFF
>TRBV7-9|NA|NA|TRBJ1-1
TGTGCCAGCCTTCCAGGTGGGCGGGGAGGGAACACTGAAGCTTTCTTT
CASLPGGRGGNTEAFF
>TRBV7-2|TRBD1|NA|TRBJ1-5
TGTGCCAGCAGCTTGGGGACAGGATTAAATCAGCCCCAGCATTTT
CASSLGTGLNQPQHF
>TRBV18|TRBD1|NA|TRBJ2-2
TGTGCCAGCTCACCACCCCCGGGACAGGGGATTCCCGGGGAGCTGTTTTTT
CASSPPPGQGIPGELFF
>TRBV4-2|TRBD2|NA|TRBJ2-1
TGTGCCAGCAGCCAAGGCGAAGAATCTAGCGGGAGTCACGAGCAGTTCTTC
CASSQGEESSGSHEQFF
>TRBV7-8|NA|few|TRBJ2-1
TGTGCCAGCAGCTTAGACATTAGCTATAGTGAGCAGTTCTTC
CASSLDISYSEQFF
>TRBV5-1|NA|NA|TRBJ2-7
TGCGCCAGCACCATTGACAGGAGAGCCTACGAGCAGTACTTC
CASTIDRRAYEQYF
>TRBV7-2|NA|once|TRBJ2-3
TGTGCCAGCAGGGGGGGCAGGGGGAGCACAGATACGCAGTATTTT
CASRGGRGSTDTQYF
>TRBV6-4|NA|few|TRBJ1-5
TGTGCCAGCAGTCAGTTTTATAGCAATCAGCCCCAGCATTTT
CASSQFYSNQPQHF
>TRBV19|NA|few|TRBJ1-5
TGTGCCAGTAGTCCACCACTAGTATCCGACAGGAGGATCAATCAGCCCCAGCATTTT
CASSPPLVSDRRINQPQHF
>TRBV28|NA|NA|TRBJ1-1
TGTGCCAGCAGTATCCCAACAGGGATGAACACTGAAGCTTTCTTT
CASSIPTGMNTEAFF
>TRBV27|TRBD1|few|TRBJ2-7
TGTGCCAGCAGTTCCGGGACAGGGGGCTACGAGCAGTACTTC
CASSSGTGGYEQYF
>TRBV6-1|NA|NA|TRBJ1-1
TGTGCCAGCAGGGCAGAAATACAGGGGAACACTGAAGCTTTCTTT
CASRAEIQGNTEAFF
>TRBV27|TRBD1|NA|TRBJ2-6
TGTGCCAGCAAAACAGGGGTTGGGGCCAACGTCCTGACTTTC
CASKTGVGANVLTF
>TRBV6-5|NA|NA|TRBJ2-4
TGTGCCAGCAGTTCCATCATTACAGATGCCAAAAACATTCAGTACTTC
CASSSIITDAKNIQYF
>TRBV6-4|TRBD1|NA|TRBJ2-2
TGTGCCAGCAGCGTGACAGGGGAATATGGCGGGGAGCTGTTTTTT
CASSVTGEYGGELFF
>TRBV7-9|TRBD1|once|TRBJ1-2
TGTGCCAGCAGCTTAGACGGGACAGGGACTGGCTACACCTTC
CASSLDGTGTGYTF
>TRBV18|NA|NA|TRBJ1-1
TGTGCCAGCTCAGACCAGGAGAACACTGAAGCTTTCTTT
CASSDQENTEAFF
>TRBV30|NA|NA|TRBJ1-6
TGTGCCTGGAACAGAGAAAATTCACCCCTCCACTTT
CAWNRENSPLHF
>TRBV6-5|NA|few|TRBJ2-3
TGTGCCAGCAGGGCGGGTCGCTCGCCAAGGGATACGCAGTATTTT
CASRAGRSPRDTQYF
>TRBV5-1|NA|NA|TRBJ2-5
TGCGCCAGCAGCTTGGTCACAACAGGCCCCCAGGAGACCCAGTACTTC
CASSLVTTGPQETQYF
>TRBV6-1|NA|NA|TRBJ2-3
TGTGCCAGCAGTGAGATTGGAGGGGTTGGCCAAGATACGCAGTATTTT
CASSEIGGVGQDTQYF
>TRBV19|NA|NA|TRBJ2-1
TGTGCCAGTAGTATAGGTAGCGACAATGAGCAGTTCTTC
CASSIGSDNEQFF
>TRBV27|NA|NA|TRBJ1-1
TGTGCCAGCAGTTTAGGTCCGGGGATGAACACTGAAGCTTTCTTT
CASSLGPGMNTEAFF
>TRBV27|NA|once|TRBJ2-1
TGTGCCAGCAGCGAAAGAGCGGGTGAGCAGTTCTTC
CASSERAGEQFF
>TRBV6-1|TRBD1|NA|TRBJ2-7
TGTGCCAGCTCGACAGGGCTCCTCTACGAGCAGTACTTC
CASSTGLLYEQYF
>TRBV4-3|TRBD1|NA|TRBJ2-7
TGCGCCAGCAGCCATTCCGGGACAGGGGAATCCTACGAGCAGTACTTC
CASSHSGTGESYEQYF
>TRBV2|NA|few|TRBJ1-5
TGTGCCAGCAGTCGGACAGCCCGCCATAGCAATCAGCCCCAGCATTTT
CASSRTARHSNQPQHF
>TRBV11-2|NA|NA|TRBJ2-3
TGTGCCAGCAGCTATTACAGTACTAGCACAGATACGCAGTATTTT
CASSYYSTSTDTQYF
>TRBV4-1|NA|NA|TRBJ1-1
TGCGCCAGCAGCCAAGTGGGCAGGTCGAACACTGAAGCTTTCTTT
CASSQVGRSNTEAFF
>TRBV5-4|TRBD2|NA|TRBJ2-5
TGTGCCAGCAGCCGAGCGGGGGAGCAAGAGACCCAGTACTTC
CASSRAGEQETQYF
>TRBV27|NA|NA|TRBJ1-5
TGTGCCAGCAGTTTGCGAGGGCGTAATCAGCCCCAGCATTTT
CASSLRGRNQPQHF
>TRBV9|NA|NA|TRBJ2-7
TGTGCCAGCAGCGCCCGAACAGGGTCCGTTCCCACCTACGAGCAGTACTTC
CASSARTGSVPTYEQYF
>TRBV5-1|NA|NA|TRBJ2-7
TGCGCCAGCAGCTTGGGATCAGGGATGAGCGAGCAGTACTTC
CASSLGSGMSEQYF
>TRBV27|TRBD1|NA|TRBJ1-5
TGTGCCAGCAGTGGGACAGGTGGACCGTATAGCAATCAGCCCCAGCATTTT
CASSGTGGPYSNQPQHF
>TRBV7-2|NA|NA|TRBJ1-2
TGTGCCAGCAGCTTAGTAAACTATGGCTACACCTTC
CASSLVNYGYTF
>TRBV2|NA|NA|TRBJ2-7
TGTGCCAGCAGTGAAGATGCCGAGCAGTACTTC
CASSEDAEQYF